These T cell receptor beta chains were read from a single sample in a study of blood T cell repertoires in COVID-19. Sequenced by immunoSEQ multiplex PCR; TCRdb stores in-frame clones only, minus some. Here the sample spans 50,000 or so clones, less than 90% being singletons. Sequences were obtained from peripheral blood. Every receptor here comes from a human donor with active COVID-19. The donor label of this sample is uncertain. Each CDR3 is given with its conserved first and last residue. Fields, in order: V gene, D gene, J gene, clone size, CDR3 DNA, CDR3 protein. A D gene is named only where the DNA matches it firmly. The size entry is marked missing in some rows and otherwise reads once, few, many or a size class.

v_call: TRBV7-9
d_call: NA
j_call: TRBJ1-5
clone_size: NA
cdr3_nt: TGTGCCAGCAGCTTAAGTTCCAGGGTAAGTCAGCCCCAGCATTTT
cdr3_aa: CASSLSSRVSQPQHF

v_call: TRBV5-1
d_call: TRBD1
j_call: TRBJ2-7
clone_size: NA
cdr3_nt: TGCGCCAGACACGAAAAAAAGCAGGGGGCATGCGAGCAGTACTTC
cdr3_aa: CARHEKKQGACEQYF

v_call: TRBV18
d_call: NA
j_call: TRBJ2-7
clone_size: NA
cdr3_nt: TGTGCCAGCTCACCAACCCGGGGAGGCTCCTACGAGCAGTACTTC
cdr3_aa: CASSPTRGGSYEQYF

v_call: TRBV6-5
d_call: NA
j_call: TRBJ1-5
clone_size: few
cdr3_nt: TGTGCCAGCACCCCCGGGGGGCATAATCAGCCCCAGCATTTT
cdr3_aa: CASTPGGHNQPQHF

v_call: TRBV6-6
d_call: NA
j_call: TRBJ1-2
clone_size: NA
cdr3_nt: TGTGCCAGCAGAGACTCCGCAAAGTCTAACTATGGCTACACCTTC
cdr3_aa: CASRDSAKSNYGYTF

v_call: TRBV6-6
d_call: NA
j_call: TRBJ2-7
clone_size: NA
cdr3_nt: TGTGCCAGCAGAGGGCAGGGCCTAACCTACGAGCAGTACTTC
cdr3_aa: CASRGQGLTYEQYF

v_call: TRBV5-4
d_call: NA
j_call: TRBJ2-1
clone_size: NA
cdr3_nt: TGTGCCAGCAGCTTGGAGCGACAGTACAATGAGCAGTTCTTC
cdr3_aa: CASSLERQYNEQFF

v_call: TRBV18
d_call: TRBD2
j_call: TRBJ2-6
clone_size: NA
cdr3_nt: TGTGCCAGCTCACCGCCGACTAGCGGGGGGGCCTCTGGGGCCAACGTCCTGACTTTC
cdr3_aa: CASSPPTSGGASGANVLTF

v_call: TRBV18
d_call: TRBD1
j_call: TRBJ1-5
clone_size: NA
cdr3_nt: TGTGCCAGCTCAAAACGGGACAGATCGGATAGCAATCAGCCCCAGCATTTT
cdr3_aa: CASSKRDRSDSNQPQHF

v_call: TRBV6-8
d_call: NA
j_call: TRBJ2-7
clone_size: NA
cdr3_nt: TGTGCCAGCAGTAGTAAGATGGGACTCCCCTACGAGCAGTACTTC
cdr3_aa: CASSSKMGLPYEQYF

v_call: TRBV5-4
d_call: TRBD2
j_call: TRBJ2-3
clone_size: few
cdr3_nt: TGTGCCAGCAGCCGCCGGGCGGGGGGATCGCTCGGTAGCACAGATACGCAGTATTTT
cdr3_aa: CASSRRAGGSLGSTDTQYF

v_call: TRBV7-2
d_call: TRBD2
j_call: TRBJ2-7
clone_size: NA
cdr3_nt: TGTGCCAGCAGTAGACAAGCGGGGCTCGCCTACGAGCAGTACTTC
cdr3_aa: CASSRQAGLAYEQYF

v_call: TRBV9
d_call: TRBD1
j_call: TRBJ1-2
clone_size: NA
cdr3_nt: TGTGCCAGCAGCAAATACGGGGACAGGGCCAACTATGGCTACACCTTC
cdr3_aa: CASSKYGDRANYGYTF

v_call: TRBV7-9
d_call: TRBD2
j_call: TRBJ2-7
clone_size: NA
cdr3_nt: TGTGCCAGCAGCTCTCTCTCCCTAGCGGGGGACCTCTACGAGCAGTACTTC
cdr3_aa: CASSSLSLAGDLYEQYF

v_call: TRBV19
d_call: NA
j_call: TRBJ1-2
clone_size: NA
cdr3_nt: TGTGCCAGTAGTGGGAGCGGCTACACCTTC
cdr3_aa: CASSGSGYTF

v_call: TRBV19
d_call: NA
j_call: TRBJ1-6
clone_size: NA
cdr3_nt: TGTGCCAGTAGCCCCACAGGGTCGGATTCACCCCTCCACTTT
cdr3_aa: CASSPTGSDSPLHF

v_call: TRBV7-9
d_call: TRBD1
j_call: TRBJ1-3
clone_size: NA
cdr3_nt: TGTGCCGTGCAGACAGGGGTCGGAAACACCATATATTTT
cdr3_aa: CAVQTGVGNTIYF

v_call: TRBV6-2/TRBV6-3
d_call: NA
j_call: TRBJ2-1
clone_size: NA
cdr3_nt: TGTGCCAGCAGTTCGAACAGGGAAAGGGTGCAGTTCTTC
cdr3_aa: CASSSNRERVQFF

v_call: TRBV4-1
d_call: TRBD1
j_call: TRBJ1-5
clone_size: NA
cdr3_nt: TGCGCCAGCAGCCAAGAATGGGGACAGGATAATAGCAATCAGCCCCAGCATTTT
cdr3_aa: CASSQEWGQDNSNQPQHF

v_call: TRBV6-1
d_call: TRBD1
j_call: TRBJ2-5
clone_size: NA
cdr3_nt: TGTGCCAGCAGTGAAGCCGGGACAGACCAAGAGACCCAGTACTTC
cdr3_aa: CASSEAGTDQETQYF

v_call: TRBV5-4
d_call: NA
j_call: TRBJ1-2
clone_size: few
cdr3_nt: TGTGCCAGCAGCTTCGGGGTTAATGGCTACACCTTC
cdr3_aa: CASSFGVNGYTF

v_call: TRBV6-1
d_call: NA
j_call: TRBJ1-1
clone_size: NA
cdr3_nt: TGTGCCAGCAGTGAGGTGGCCTCTAACACTGAAGCTTTCTTT
cdr3_aa: CASSEVASNTEAFF

v_call: TRBV4-3
d_call: NA
j_call: TRBJ1-4
clone_size: NA
cdr3_nt: TGCGCCAGCAGCCAAGATCACCAGGGGAAGGAAAAACTGTTTTTT
cdr3_aa: CASSQDHQGKEKLFF

v_call: TRBV19
d_call: TRBD1
j_call: TRBJ1-1
clone_size: NA
cdr3_nt: TGTGCCAGTAGGCGGGACAGGGTTCACACTGAAGCTTTCTTT
cdr3_aa: CASRRDRVHTEAFF

v_call: TRBV6-5
d_call: NA
j_call: TRBJ1-2
clone_size: NA
cdr3_nt: TGTGCCAGCAGTTACTCAGGCGGGCGGGCCCATGGCTACACCTTC
cdr3_aa: CASSYSGGRAHGYTF

v_call: TRBV2
d_call: TRBD1
j_call: TRBJ1-3
clone_size: NA
cdr3_nt: TGTGCCAGCAGTGTACAGGGGAGAGGTGGAAACACCATATATTTT
cdr3_aa: CASSVQGRGGNTIYF

v_call: TRBV6-5
d_call: NA
j_call: TRBJ1-1
clone_size: NA
cdr3_nt: TGTGCCAGCAGTTACTCCGGGACACAGAACACTGAAGCTTTCTTT
cdr3_aa: CASSYSGTQNTEAFF

v_call: TRBV28
d_call: TRBD1
j_call: TRBJ1-1
clone_size: NA
cdr3_nt: TGTGCCAGCAGTTTAAAAGCGACAGGGGGAGCTTTCTTT
cdr3_aa: CASSLKATGGAFF

v_call: TRBV19
d_call: TRBD2
j_call: TRBJ2-3
clone_size: NA
cdr3_nt: TGTGCCATCGCTCCTGGCGGGGGGTTCGCAACGCAGTATTTT
cdr3_aa: CAIAPGGGFATQYF

v_call: TRBV3-1/TRBV3-2
d_call: TRBD2
j_call: TRBJ2-1
clone_size: NA
cdr3_nt: TGTGCCAGCAGCCAAGCGGGGGGGTCCTACAATGAGCAGTTCTTC
cdr3_aa: CASSQAGGSYNEQFF

v_call: TRBV4-1
d_call: TRBD1
j_call: TRBJ2-7
clone_size: once
cdr3_nt: TGCGCCAGCAGCCAAACCTTAGACAGGGGTAACTACGAGCAGTACTTC
cdr3_aa: CASSQTLDRGNYEQYF

v_call: TRBV6-1
d_call: TRBD2
j_call: TRBJ2-3
clone_size: NA
cdr3_nt: TGTGCCAGCAGTGCTCCTAGGACTAGCGGCACAGATACGCAGTATTTT
cdr3_aa: CASSAPRTSGTDTQYF

v_call: TRBV7-9
d_call: NA
j_call: TRBJ1-2
clone_size: NA
cdr3_nt: TGTGCCAGCAGCTCAGACTTGGATCCACTGATCTATGGCTACACCTTC
cdr3_aa: CASSSDLDPLIYGYTF

v_call: TRBV7-3
d_call: TRBD1
j_call: TRBJ1-2
clone_size: NA
cdr3_nt: TGTGCCAGCAGCCTATCCCGGACAGGATATGATGGCTACACCTTC
cdr3_aa: CASSLSRTGYDGYTF

v_call: TRBV6-6
d_call: TRBD1
j_call: TRBJ2-7
clone_size: NA
cdr3_nt: TGTGCCAGCAGCACCGGGACAGGGGCCTACGAGCAGTACTTC
cdr3_aa: CASSTGTGAYEQYF

v_call: TRBV5-8
d_call: TRBD2
j_call: TRBJ2-1
clone_size: NA
cdr3_nt: TGTGCCAGCAGCTTGTTTCCGTCTAGCGGGCGCTTGGAGCAGTTCTTC
cdr3_aa: CASSLFPSSGRLEQFF

v_call: TRBV4-1
d_call: NA
j_call: TRBJ2-2
clone_size: NA
cdr3_nt: TGCGCCAGCAGCCGCCTGGGAGACACCGGGGAGCTGTTTTTT
cdr3_aa: CASSRLGDTGELFF

v_call: TRBV9
d_call: TRBD2
j_call: TRBJ2-1
clone_size: once
cdr3_nt: TGTGCCAGCAGCGTCCGGACTAGCGGGGTTGATGAGCAGTTCTTC
cdr3_aa: CASSVRTSGVDEQFF

v_call: TRBV28
d_call: NA
j_call: TRBJ1-1
clone_size: NA
cdr3_nt: TGTGCCAGCAGTTTCTCTGAGCCGGTCACTGAAGCTTTCTTT
cdr3_aa: CASSFSEPVTEAFF

v_call: TRBV27
d_call: TRBD1
j_call: TRBJ2-7
clone_size: NA
cdr3_nt: TGTGCCACGGGTAGACCGGGACAGGGGAACTACGAGCAGTACTTC
cdr3_aa: CATGRPGQGNYEQYF

v_call: TRBV6-5
d_call: TRBD1
j_call: TRBJ1-2
clone_size: NA
cdr3_nt: TGTGCCAGCACCAGACAGGGGAGGCAGGATGGCTACACCTTC
cdr3_aa: CASTRQGRQDGYTF

v_call: TRBV5-1
d_call: TRBD2
j_call: TRBJ2-7
clone_size: few
cdr3_nt: TGCGCCAGCAGACCAGCGGGGGCGACTTGGGAGCAGTACTTC
cdr3_aa: CASRPAGATWEQYF

v_call: TRBV7-9
d_call: TRBD1
j_call: TRBJ1-4
clone_size: NA
cdr3_nt: TGTGCCAGCAGCTTAGACAGGGGGGCTAATGAAAAACTGTTTTTT
cdr3_aa: CASSLDRGANEKLFF

v_call: TRBV2
d_call: NA
j_call: TRBJ2-2
clone_size: NA
cdr3_nt: TGTGCCAGCAGTGAAGTTCCCTTCGCCGGGGAGCTGTTTTTT
cdr3_aa: CASSEVPFAGELFF

v_call: TRBV19
d_call: TRBD1
j_call: TRBJ1-2
clone_size: once
cdr3_nt: TGTGCCAGTAGTATACCAGGGACAGCCTATGGCTACACCTTC
cdr3_aa: CASSIPGTAYGYTF

v_call: TRBV10-3
d_call: TRBD1
j_call: TRBJ1-3
clone_size: NA
cdr3_nt: TGTGCCATCAGTGATTCAAGGCGATTCTCGGACAGGGACTCTGGAAACACCATATATTTT
cdr3_aa: CAISDSRRFSDRDSGNTIYF

v_call: TRBV7-9
d_call: NA
j_call: TRBJ2-1
clone_size: NA
cdr3_nt: TGTGCCAGCAGCCCCTTCCGACAGATCCTTAACAATGAGCAGTTCTTC
cdr3_aa: CASSPFRQILNNEQFF

v_call: TRBV10-3
d_call: NA
j_call: TRBJ1-3
clone_size: few
cdr3_nt: TGTGCCACCTTAACTGGAAACACCATATATTTT
cdr3_aa: CATLTGNTIYF

v_call: TRBV10-3
d_call: TRBD1
j_call: TRBJ2-1
clone_size: NA
cdr3_nt: TGTGCCATCAGCTCCCATACAGGGGATAACAATGAGCAGTTCTTC
cdr3_aa: CAISSHTGDNNEQFF

v_call: TRBV7-2
d_call: NA
j_call: TRBJ1-6
clone_size: NA
cdr3_nt: TGTGCCAGCAGCTTAGGTCTCGGTCCCCTCCACTTT
cdr3_aa: CASSLGLGPLHF

v_call: TRBV27
d_call: TRBD2
j_call: TRBJ2-1
clone_size: NA
cdr3_nt: TGTGCCAGCAGTTTTGATAGCGGGGGAGGGAATGAGCAGTTCTTC
cdr3_aa: CASSFDSGGGNEQFF

v_call: TRBV24-1
d_call: NA
j_call: TRBJ2-2
clone_size: once
cdr3_nt: TGTGCCACCAGTGATTACGGACAGCCTTCGAACACCGGGGAGCTGTTTTTT
cdr3_aa: CATSDYGQPSNTGELFF

v_call: TRBV4-3
d_call: TRBD2
j_call: TRBJ2-5
clone_size: NA
cdr3_nt: TGCGCCAGCAGCGAAGGGTGGTGGCGGGGGGCCCAAGAGACCCAGTACTTC
cdr3_aa: CASSEGWWRGAQETQYF

v_call: TRBV20-1
d_call: NA
j_call: TRBJ2-5
clone_size: NA
cdr3_nt: TGCAGTGCTAATCAGCGAGAGACCCAGTACTTC
cdr3_aa: CSANQRETQYF